Presented here are 19 T cell receptor delta chains from one specimen sequenced in a study of gammadelta T cells in human blood. TCRdb ran CATT on the RT-PCR reads. The table shows more than 900 delta-chain clones, with 8% to 9.5% occurring only once. Sequencing used non-Vgamma9Vdelta2 gamma-delta T cells from adult blood. These receptors all come from a human donor.

On this clone itself: A much larger clone differs by one base, so this may be a read error. The chain combines TRDV1 with TRDJ1, with 7 bases matching TRDD3. Germline trimming cut 6 bases from V and 2 bases from J; bases unmatched to any gene: 12. Looked up from germline, CDR1 is TSWWSYY and CDR2 is QGS. This CDR3 is built from 16 residues. The CDR3 DNA follows: TGTGCTCTTGGCGCCCCCCCTGGGGGCCCGACCGATAAACTCATCTTT. Its protein product is CALGAPPGGPTDKLIF.

This clone ranks as medium-sized. The chain recombines TRDV1 with TRDJ1; 11 bases agree with TRDD3. The CDR3 spans 21 residues. V was pared by 3 bases and J by 2 bases, with 20 bases of the junction left unmatched. Per the germline V gene, CDR1 is TSWWSYY and CDR2 is QGS. CDR3 residues: CALGDGLPVTGGYGGTDKLIF. As DNA, the CDR3 is TGTGCTCTTGGGGACGGACTTCCGGTTACTGGGGGATATGGGGGGACCGATAAACTCATCTTT.

This clone is termed medium-sized. V is TRDV1 and J is TRDJ1; TRDD3 matches at 8 bases. There are 21 residues in the CDR3. V was clipped by 3 bases and J by 0 bases; unmatched bases: 21. Looked up from germline, CDR1 is TSWWSYY and CDR2 is QGS. In DNA form, the CDR3 reads TGTGCTCTTGGGGAGATTTCGGCAGGGGATACCCTAACCCTTTACACCGATAAACTCATCTTT. Translating it yields CALGEISAGDTLTLYTDKLIF.

The rearrangement uses TRDV1 and TRDJ3; tentative D call: TRDD3 (7 bases). CDR1 and CDR2 from the germline V gene are TSWWSYY and QGS. V was clipped by 1 base and J by 1 base, with 29 bases between them. This CDR3 spans 24 amino acids. This CDR3 reads CALGERNSYRWGKTRSWDTRQMFF. CDR3 DNA: TGTGCTCTTGGGGAACGCAATTCCTATCGGTGGGGGAAAACGCGGTCCTGGGACACCCGACAGATGTTTTTC.

There are a few counts of this clone. A much larger clone lies one base from this, so it may be a read error. The rearrangement uses TRDV1 and TRDJ1, with 13 bases identical to TRDD3. V gave up 2 bases and J gave up 2 bases; unmatched junction bases: 23. CDR1 is TSWWSYY, CDR2 QGS, per germline. There are 23 residues in the CDR3. The CDR3 region is CALGEEYLPSFQLGDTWTDKLIF. The CDR3 nucleotides read TGTGCTCTTGGGGAAGAGTACCTTCCTAGCTTCCAACTGGGGGATACGTGGACCGATAAACTCATCTTT.

This clone is deemed large. This chain links TRDV3 with TRDJ1; TRDD3 agrees at 11 bases. The CDR3 is made up of 16 amino acids. The trim removed 3 bases at V and 0 bases at J, leaving 9 bases unmatched. Germline values: CDR1 TVYSNPD, CDR2 GDNSRS (reference sequence). The CDR3 DNA reads TGTGCCTTACGGTACTGGGGGATATCCGACACCGATAAACTCATCTTT. This gives the protein CALRYWGISDTDKLIF.

In its sample, this clone is medium-sized. The chain joins TRDV1 to TRDJ1; D unclear. The V and J ends lost 2 bases and 8 bases respectively, with 12 bases between them. Germline V lookup: CDR1 TSWWSYY, CDR2 QGS. There are 13 residues in the CDR3. The CDR3 DNA follows: TGTGCTCTTGGGGAATGGAGTGGAAAAAAACTCATCTTT. This codes for CALGEWSGKKLIF.

This clone was counted a few times. This rearrangement joins TRDV1 to TRDJ1; D may be TRDD2 (5 bases). V gave up 0 bases and J gave up 0 bases, with 23 bases separating them. The CDR3 has 20 residues. CDR1 and CDR2 from the germline V gene are TSWWSYY and QGS. Written as DNA, the CDR3 is TGTGCTCTTGGGGAACTATGGCCTCATGATCCCCCCTTCTACACCGATAAACTCATCTTT. Translating it yields CALGELWPHDPPFYTDKLIF.

This clone ranks as medium-sized. The rearrangement joins TRDV1 to TRDJ1, with TRDD3 matching 7 bases. The junction had 16 bases not matched to a gene; V was cut back by 3 bases and J by 0 bases. The germline V gene has CDR1 TSWWSYY and CDR2 QGS. The CDR3 spans 19 residues. The CDR3 DNA reads as TGTGCTCTTGGGGACCCAGATCCTGGGGGCGTACCGTACACCGATAAACTCATCTTT. This codes for CALGDPDPGGVPYTDKLIF.

The table lists this clone with a few counts. The J gene is TRDJ1, the V gene TRDV1; 10 nucleotides align to TRDD3. CDR3 length: 21 amino acids. Per germline, CDR1 TSWWSYY and CDR2 QGS. Unmatched junction bases numbered 17, after V lost 0 bases and J lost 1 base. DNA of the CDR3: TGTGCTCTTGGGGAACTGGCCGGGGTCGCCTTGGGGGATACAGTCACCGATAAACTCATCTTT. Its translation: CALGELAGVALGDTVTDKLIF.

This clone is medium-sized by share. This sequence joins TRDV2 and TRDJ1, with TRDD3 matching 9 bases. The CDR3 spans 18 residues. V shed 3 bases and J 2 bases; nucleotides not matched to a gene: 15. CDR1 and CDR2 from the germline V gene are GEAIGNYY and EKD. The CDR3 reads CACDFPSHTGGTTDKLIF. In DNA, the CDR3 is TGTGCCTGTGACTTTCCTTCCCACACTGGGGGAACTACCGATAAACTCATCTTT.

By proportion, this clone is large. The rearrangement uses TRDV1 and TRDJ1; TRDD3 matches at 8 bases. CDR3 length: 16 residues. Trimming cost V 0 bases and J 5 bases; bases outside gene matches: 8. Germline V CDR1 and CDR2: TSWWSYY, QGS. The CDR3 reads CALGELLLYWGDKLIF. The DNA for the CDR3 is TGTGCTCTTGGGGAACTATTACTTTACTGGGGGGATAAACTCATCTTT.

This clone qualifies as large (0.1 to 1%). The chain carries TRDV1 and TRDJ1; 8 nucleotides agree with TRDD3. V was pared by 0 bases and J by 3 bases, with 21 bases of the junction left unmatched. The CDR3 extends over 21 amino acids. CDR1 and CDR2 (germline): TSWWSYY, QGS. The chain's CDR3 is CALGELVPLPVLGVLPDKLIF. DNA of the CDR3: TGTGCTCTTGGGGAACTAGTCCCCCTTCCAGTACTGGGGGTTCTCCCCGATAAACTCATCTTT.

By sample share, this clone is medium-sized. The chain uses TRDV1 and TRDJ1; D could derive from TRDD2 or TRDD3 (5 bases each). The germline CDR1 and CDR2 sequences are TSWWSYY and QGS. The CDR3 length is 22 residues. The ends were cut back, 2 bases at V and 4 bases at J, with 35 bases in the middle. CDR3 bases: TGTGCTCTTGGGGAAATCAACTTCCCCAACCAACTTGGGGAGTGGTACGACGATAAACTCATCTTT. It is translated as CALGEINFPNQLGEWYDDKLIF.

The chain employs TRDV1 and TRDJ1; 8 bases match TRDD3. V trimming: 2 bases; J trimming: 3 bases; junction bases outside the gene matches: 17. Germline CDR1 is TSWWSYY and CDR2 is QGS. The CDR3 has 19 residues. Here the CDR3 DNA reads TGTGCTCTTGGGGAAGGCGGCGCCACCCTCCTGGGGGAACCCGATAAACTCATCTTT. Amino acids: CALGEGGATLLGEPDKLIF.

This clone has only a few counts. A single base is all that separates this from a far larger clone, so a read error is likely. In the same sample, other DNA sequences code for this CDR3. This chain connects TRDV3 to TRDJ1, with D possibly matching TRDD2 (7 bases). The germline CDR1 and CDR2 sequences are TVYSNPD and GDNSRS (reference sequence). This CDR3 has 22 amino acids. The V end lost 3 bases, the J end lost 2 bases, and 40 bases lay between the germline ends. For the CDR3, the DNA is TGTGCCTTCCTCAGCAGAGAGATATTTCCTACGTTTAACCTGGGATATACCGATAAACTCATCTTT. It encodes CAFLSREIFPTFNLGYTDKLIF. Filled out from reference TRDV3 and TRDJ1, the complete variable domain reads CDKVTQSSPDQTVASGSEVVLLCTYDTVYSNPDLFWYRIRPDYSFQFVFYGDNSRSEGADFTQGRFSVKHILTQKAFHLVISPVRTEDSATYYCAFLSREIFPTFNLGYTDKLIFGKGTRVTVEP.

By share, this clone counts as medium-sized (0.01 to 0.1%). The V and J genes are TRDV1 and TRDJ1; D may be TRDD3 (7 bases). The V and J ends lost 0 bases and 4 bases respectively, with 30 bases between them. This CDR3 contains 21 residues. CDR1 and CDR2 from the germline V gene are TSWWSYY and QGS. CDR3: CALGELASYEVLGTLGDKLIF. The CDR3 nucleotides read TGTGCTCTTGGGGAACTAGCATCCTACGAGGTACTGGGGACCCTGGGCGATAAACTCATCTTT.

This clone was counted only a few times. V is TRDV3 and J is TRDJ1, with TRDD3 matching over 11 bases. The CDR3 has 15 amino acids. CDR1 and CDR2 from the germline V gene are TVYSNPD and GDNSRS (reference sequence). J gave up 4 bases and V 2 bases, and 9 bases lay outside the gene matches. DNA of the CDR3: TGTGCCTTTTCTACGTTCTGGGGGATACTCGATAAACTCATCTTT. Amino acid sequence: CAFSTFWGILDKLIF.

Sample share makes this clone medium-sized (0.01 to 0.1%). The V gene is TRDV1, the J gene TRDJ1; 10 bases align to TRDD3. V was clipped by 1 base and J by 0 bases; unmatched bases: 23. The CDR3 is made up of 23 amino acids. Germline V gene sequence: CDR1 TSWWSYY, CDR2 QGS. As DNA, the CDR3 is TGTGCTCTTGGGGAACCCACCCTATCGCGAGTAGTGGGGGATACCCCCTACACCGATAAACTCATCTTT. Amino acid sequence: CALGEPTLSRVVGDTPYTDKLIF.